This passage covers 11 T cell receptor beta chains from one sample sequenced in a study of blood T cells in healthy people across ages. For the second PCR, which ran for 7 to 11 cycles, a sample-barcoded 5' primer and a J-beta primer mix were used. TCRdb ran MiXCR on the 5' RACE reads and lists one entry per CDR3 protein. The profile shows some 1,800,000 distinct CDR3 sequences, roughly two fifths of them singletons. Specimen: blood. The receptor set was obtained from a human donor in good health.

This clonotype came up a few times. The CDR3 coding sequence is TGTGCCATCAGTGGGGTTCCCACAGATACGCAGTATTTT. Amino acid sequence: CAISGVPTDTQYF. The rearrangement uses TRBV10-3 and TRBJ2-3; no definite D call. Deletions cut 4 bases from V and 2 bases from J, with 7 bases between. CDR3 length: 13 amino acids. CDR1 is ENHRY and CDR2 is SYGVKD in the germline V gene.

The chain employs TRBV6-2 or TRBV6-3 and TRBJ2-3; weak D call: TRBD2 (5 bases). Germline V gene data show CDR1 as MNHEY and CDR2 as SVGEGT. CDR3 length equals 15 residues. The germline V and J ends were trimmed by 4 bases and 6 bases, with 17 bases remaining between them. As DNA, the CDR3 is TGTGCCAGCAGTTTAAAGCGGACCTGGGCTGATACGCAGTATTTT. Protein: CASSLKRTWADTQYF.

This CDR3 is CASSLRDARTGGEQFF. CDR3 sequence (DNA): TGTGCCAGCAGCTTACGGGACGCCAGAACGGGAGGTGAGCAGTTCTTC. The chain links TRBV7-3 to TRBJ2-1; 7 bases map to TRBD2. The germline CDR1 and CDR2 sequences are SGHTA and FQGTGA. CDR3 size: 16 residues. Trimming cost V 2 bases and J 9 bases; bases outside gene matches: 13.

This clonotype was found many times. V usage is TRBV27 and J usage is TRBJ2-4; a possible D gene is TRBD2 (7 bases). Deletions cut 4 bases from V and 3 bases from J, with 13 bases between. The CDR3 loop spans 15 amino acids. Germline V gene lookup returns CDR1 MNHEY and CDR2 SMNVEV (reference sequence). CDR3 residues: CASSWGGSSKNIQYF. DNA for the CDR3: TGTGCCAGCAGTTGGGGGGGCTCTAGCAAAAACATTCAGTACTTC.

The chain couples TRBV10-3 to TRBJ1-1; tentatively, D is TRBD1 (5 bases). The CDR3 runs 13 residues. From germline, CDR1 is ENHRY and CDR2 SYGVKD. Trimming removed 1 base from V and 7 bases from J, with 10 bases in between. The CDR3 spells CAISELGDGEAFF. The CDR3 coding sequence is TGTGCCATCAGTGAGTTGGGGGATGGTGAAGCTTTCTTT.

For the CDR3, the DNA is TGTGCCAGCAGTTTGAGCCGTTTTCGCGAGAACTATGGCTACACCTTC. Protein: CASSLSRFRENYGYTF. The chain uses TRBV12-3 or TRBV12-4 and TRBJ1-2, with D unclear. The CDR3 is 16 residues long. The germline V and J ends were trimmed by 3 bases and 2 bases, with 16 bases remaining between them.

This clonotype was seen more than once but under ten times. The chain recombines TRBV5-1 with TRBJ2-7; 9 bases agree with TRBD1. This CDR3 is 15 amino acids long. The germline V gene encodes CDR1 SGHRS and CDR2 YFSETQ. With 4 bases clipped from V and 6 bases from J, the junction kept 11 bases outside the gene matches. The CDR3 DNA sequence: TGCGCCAGCAGCCTAGGGACAGGGTCACTTCGCGAGCAGTACTTC. Protein product: CASSLGTGSLREQYF.

The gene calls are TRBV28 and TRBJ1-5, with 8 bases identical to TRBD1. The CDR3 spans 16 residues. J lost 3 bases, V lost 6 bases, and 10 bases had no gene match. Germline CDR1 and CDR2: MDHEN and SYDVKM. The CDR3 DNA is TGTGCCAGCAGCCGTATGACAGGGGCCAACAATCAGCCCCAGCATTTT. It translates to CASSRMTGANNQPQHF.

This clonotype has just a few counts. V usage is TRBV4-3 and J usage is TRBJ2-5; 10 bases are a match to TRBD2. The CDR3 has 17 residues. Looked up from germline, CDR1 is LGHNA and CDR2 is YSLEER. V dropped 0 bases and J dropped 0; count of bases not matched to a gene: 4. The CDR3 region is CASSQEWLAGDQETQYF. CDR3 sequence (DNA): TGCGCCAGCAGCCAAGAATGGCTAGCGGGGGACCAAGAGACCCAGTACTTC.

This chain uses TRBV12-5 with TRBJ1-1, with 7 bases identical to TRBD1. The germline V gene has CDR1 LGHNT and CDR2 FRNRAP. There are 14 residues in the CDR3. V shed 6 bases and J 7 bases; nucleotides not matched to a gene: 11. The CDR3 sequence is CASGRNRGRFEAFF. The CDR3 DNA is TGTGCTAGTGGAAGGAACAGGGGCCGCTTTGAAGCTTTCTTT.

CDR3 bases: TGTGCCAGCAGGCGGACAGGGTCTTCTAGCACAGATACGCAGTATTTT. Its translation: CASRRTGSSSTDTQYF. V is TRBV11-2 and J is TRBJ2-3, with 8 bases aligning to TRBD1. V dropped 6 bases and J dropped 0; count of bases not matched to a gene: 8. Per the germline V gene, CDR1 is SGHAT and CDR2 is FQNNGV. This CDR3 is built from 16 residues. The full variable domain, with the rest looked up from reference TRBV11-2 and TRBJ2-3, is EAGVAQSPRYKIIEKRQSVAFWCNPISGHATLYWYQQILGQGPKLLIQFQNNGVVDDSQLPKDRFSAERLKGVDSTLKIQPAKLEDSAVYLCASRRTGSSSTDTQYFGPGTRLTVL.